This passage covers 15 T cell receptor beta chains from one sample sequenced in a study of T cell responses to AZD1222 COVID-19 vaccine. TCRdb keeps only in-frame clones here, not all; method: immunoSEQ multiplex PCR. This sample yields just under 150,000 clones, of which nearly 90% are seen a single time; under 5.5% belongs to the top ten. Sequencing was performed on peripheral blood, taken 28 days after the second dose of the MenACWY control vaccine. The receptors come from an adult who received the MenACWY meningococcal vaccine as a control.

This clone turned up a few times. The chain links TRBV19 to TRBJ1-1, with no clear D. V lost 2 bases, J lost 1 base, and 14 bases lay in between. CDR1 and CDR2 from the germline V gene are LNHDA and SQIVND (reference sequence). The CDR3 has 16 residues. Written as DNA, the CDR3 is TGTGCCAGTAGTATATTTGGTGTGGGTGGGAACACTGAAGCTTTCTTT. This sequence encodes CASSIFGVGGNTEAFF. The full variable domain, with the rest looked up from reference TRBV19 and TRBJ1-1, is DGGITQSPKYLFRKEGQNVTLSCEQNLNHDAMYWYRQDPGQGLRLIYYSQIVNDFQKGDIAEGYSVSREKKESFPLTVTSAQKNPTAFYLCASSIFGVGGNTEAFFGQGTRLTVV.

The gene calls are TRBV11-2 and TRBJ2-3; D is possibly TRBD1 (6 bases). Trimming took off 2 bases at V and 1 base at J, with 10 bases between the two ends. Germline CDR1 is SGHAT and CDR2 is FQNNGV. The CDR3 is 15 residues long. The CDR3 sequence is CASSLRGQGTDTQYF. In nucleotides, the CDR3 is TGTGCCAGCAGCTTACGGGGACAAGGCACAGATACGCAGTATTTT.

The V call is TRBV7-2, the J call TRBJ2-1; 9 bases align to TRBD1. The CDR3 contains 15 residues. After removal of 5 bases from V and 3 bases from J, the junction contained 5 bases not matched to a gene. Germline lookup yields CDR1 SGHTA and CDR2 FQGNSA. The CDR3 DNA is TGTGCCAGCAGCCCGGACAGGGGAGACTACAATGAGCAGTTCTTC. As protein: CASSPDRGDYNEQFF.

V and J are TRBV25-1 and TRBJ2-1; 9 bases line up with TRBD1. The CDR3 sequence is 14 residues long. The germline V gene has CDR1 MGHDK and CDR2 SYGVNS. The V segment lost 5 bases and the J segment 8 bases; nucleotides outside the gene matches: 7. The DNA for the CDR3 is TGTGCCAGCAGTTTACAGGGGGCGACTGATGAGCAGTTCTTC. The encoded protein is CASSLQGATDEQFF.

The rearrangement uses TRBV30 and TRBJ2-1; D gene uncertain. The CDR3 is made up of 13 amino acids. V gave up 5 bases and J gave up 10 bases, with 18 bases separating them. Germline V CDR1 and CDR2: GTSNPN, SVGIG (reference sequence). CDR3 sequence reads: CAWSARKGYEQFF. DNA for the CDR3: TGTGCCTGGTCCGCCCGCAAAGGATACGAGCAGTTCTTC.

The V and J genes are TRBV3-1 (or the pseudogene TRBV3-2) and TRBJ1-5; 9 bases match TRBD1. The CDR3 extends over 15 amino acids. Germline lookup yields CDR1 LGHDT and CDR2 YNNKEL (reference sequence). The trim removed 3 bases at V and 5 bases at J, leaving 5 bases unmatched. In DNA form, the CDR3 reads TGTGCCAGCAGCCACCGGACAGGGGTGGATCAGCCCCAGCATTTT. Amino acids: CASSHRTGVDQPQHF.

The chain links TRBV28 to TRBJ2-2; TRBD2 matches at 10 bases. J gave up 2 bases and V 2 bases, and 2 bases lay outside the gene matches. The germline V gene encodes CDR1 MDHEN and CDR2 SYDVKM. The CDR3 totals 16 residues. CDR3 nucleotides: TGTGCCAGCAGTTTAAAACTAGCGGGAAACACCGGGGAGCTGTTTTTT. Encoded protein: CASSLKLAGNTGELFF.

This clone showed up just once. The chain is built from TRBV5-5 and TRBJ2-7, with D perhaps matching TRBD2 (5 bases). The germline V gene encodes CDR1 SGHKS and CDR2 YYEKEE (reference sequence). The CDR3 covers 14 residues. V was shortened by 1 base and J by 0 bases, with 8 bases between the two germline ends. The CDR3: CASSLSGNSYEQYF. In DNA form, the CDR3 reads TGTGCCAGCAGCTTGTCCGGGAACTCCTACGAGCAGTACTTC.

The chain links TRBV6-2 or TRBV6-3 to TRBJ2-7, with 10 bases matching TRBD2. Germline V gene lookup returns CDR1 MNHEY and CDR2 SVGEGT. There are 14 residues in the CDR3. With V trimmed by 5 bases and J by 3 bases, 4 bases remained unmatched. The CDR3, as DNA: TGTGCCAGCAGTCGACTAGCGGGTCTCTACGAGCAGTACTTC. It specifies CASSRLAGLYEQYF.

The chain joins TRBV4-1 to TRBJ2-1; the match to TRBD2 covers 10 bases. Trimming at V came to 1 base and at J to 0 bases, leaving 15 bases not matched to a gene. The CDR3 is 21 residues long. Germline loops: CDR1 MGHRA, CDR2 YSYEKL. The chain's CDR3 is CASSQAHGLAGVMSSYNEQFF. The CDR3 DNA is TGCGCCAGCAGCCAAGCCCATGGGCTAGCGGGAGTGATGAGCTCCTACAATGAGCAGTTCTTC.

This chain links TRBV5-8 with TRBJ1-6; unclear D gene. This CDR3 is built from 12 residues. V shed 3 bases and J shed 9 bases, with 7 bases lying between them. Germline CDR1 SGHTS, CDR2 YDEGEE. The CDR3: CASSSRSSPLHF. DNA for the CDR3: TGTGCCAGCAGCTCAAGGAGTTCACCCCTCCACTTT.

The chain links TRBV4-2 to TRBJ1-5; 7 bases are shared with TRBD1. Looked up from germline, CDR1 is LGHNA and CDR2 is YNFKEQ. The CDR3 spans 16 residues. Losses at the gene ends were 0 bases for V and 4 bases for J; bases not matched to a gene: 6. CDR3 sequence reads: CASSQDRDSPNQPQHF. The CDR3 DNA is TGTGCCAGCAGCCAAGACCGGGACAGCCCTAATCAGCCCCAGCATTTT.

The V gene is TRBV4-3, the J gene TRBJ1-6; 7 bases map to TRBD1. CDR1 is LGHNA and CDR2 is YSLEER in the germline V gene. The CDR3 extends over 16 amino acids. The J segment lost 7 bases and the V segment lost 0 bases, leaving 6 bases of the junction unmatched. The CDR3 bases are TGCGCCAGCAGCCAAGATCCCGACAGGGCAAATTCACCCCTCCACTTT. Its translation: CASSQDPDRANSPLHF.

The CDR3 nucleotides are TGCGCCAGCAGCCGAACAGGGGGCCGTGACACCGGGGAGCTGTTTTTT. This sequence encodes CASSRTGGRDTGELFF. J is TRBJ2-2 and V is TRBV5-1; TRBD1 matches at 9 bases. Germline V lookup: CDR1 SGHRS, CDR2 YFSETQ. V lost 4 bases and J lost 3; bases outside the gene matches: 7. The CDR3 extends over 16 amino acids.

The chain is built from TRBV9 and TRBJ2-7; 7 bases agree with TRBD1. Trimming at V came to 3 bases and at J to 2 bases, leaving 8 bases not matched to a gene. The CDR3 has 15 residues. Germline V CDR1 and CDR2: SGDLS, YYNGEE. For the CDR3, the DNA is TGTGCCAGCAGCGAACACAGGGGTCCCACCTACGAGCAGTACTTC. It yields the protein CASSEHRGPTYEQYF.